A single sample is the source of the 11 T cell receptor beta chains below, sequenced in a study of beta chain features in type 1 diabetes. Isolated RNA was reverse transcribed in full, so expressed TCRB transcripts were sequenced. Assay: immunoSEQ multiplex PCR; the TCRdb copy retains only in-frame clones and omits some. This table has 300,000 to 400,000 clones, roughly 12% appearing once. Sequenced input: naive CD4+ T cells from blood. Source of these receptors: a young man in good health.

In its sample, this clone was seen a few times. This sequence joins TRBV5-4 and TRBJ1-4; D unresolved. Deletions cut 0 bases from V and 4 bases from J, with 7 bases between. CDR3 size: 14 residues. Germline V gene lookup returns CDR1 SGHNT and CDR2 YYREEE (reference sequence). Here the CDR3 reads CASSLGGNNEKLFF. CDR3 bases: TGTGCCAGCAGCTTGGGAGGGAATAATGAAAAACTGTTTTTT.

The V call is TRBV4-3, the J call TRBJ2-3, with D possibly TRBD2 on 6 matching bases. The CDR3 covers 17 residues. CDR1 is LGHNA, CDR2 YSLEER, per germline. Trimming cost V 0 bases and J 2 bases, with 15 bases left between them. The DNA of the CDR3 is TGCGCCAGCAGCCAAGACTCCGCTGCGGGAATCACAGATACGCAGTATTTT. It is translated as CASSQDSAAGITDTQYF.

The chain carries TRBV9 and TRBJ2-5; TRBD2 agrees at 8 bases. V trimming: 0 bases; J trimming: 7 bases; junction bases outside the gene matches: 11. There are 16 residues in the CDR3. Germline CDR1 SGDLS, CDR2 YYNGEE. CDR3 loop: CASSVGGLVSRGTQYF. CDR3 sequence (DNA): TGTGCCAGCAGCGTAGGGGGACTAGTATCTCGGGGGACCCAGTACTTC.

CDR3 coding DNA: TGCGCCAGCAGTGAGGCTAGCGGACAAGAGACCCAGTACTTC. Protein sequence: CASSEASGQETQYF. V is TRBV5-1 and J is TRBJ2-5; 7 bases are shared with TRBD2. J lost 2 bases, V lost 5 bases, and 6 bases had no gene match. Per germline, CDR1 SGHRS and CDR2 YFSETQ. The CDR3 extends over 14 amino acids.

A few counts support this clone. The rearrangement links TRBV15 to TRBJ1-2; D call uncertain. Trimming took 5 bases from V and 2 from J, leaving 12 bases between them. This CDR3 region has 14 residues. Germline values: CDR1 LNHNV, CDR2 YYDKDF (reference sequence). The CDR3 loop is CATSPNPSNYGYTF. DNA for the CDR3: TGTGCCACCAGCCCTAACCCAAGCAACTATGGCTACACCTTC.

The DNA of the CDR3 is TGTGCCATCAGTTTGACAGGGTCGGGCTACACCTTC. Amino acid sequence: CAISLTGSGYTF. This chain links TRBV10-3 with TRBJ1-2; 7 positions match TRBD1. Germline assignment: CDR1 ENHRY and CDR2 SYGVKD. V gave up 5 bases and J gave up 8 bases; unmatched junction bases: 5. CDR3 length: 12 amino acids.

This clone was detected only a few times. The chain uses TRBV30 and TRBJ1-5; TRBD1 is a possible D gene (5 bases). CDR1 and CDR2 from the germline V gene are GTSNPN and SVGIG (reference sequence). The CDR3 sequence is 13 residues long. The V gene lost 4 bases and the J gene lost 7 bases, with 14 bases spanning the gap. CDR3 nucleotides: TGTGCCTGGACTAACGGACACGAACAGCCCCAGCATTTT. It is translated as CAWTNGHEQPQHF. Complete variable domain (other parts from reference TRBV30 and TRBJ1-5): SQTIHQWPATLVQPVGSPLSLECTVEGTSNPNLYWYRQAAGRGLQLLFYSVGIGQISSEVPQNLSASRPQDRQFILSSKKLLLSDSGFYLCAWTNGHEQPQHFGDGTRLSIL.

This rearrangement joins TRBV7-2 to TRBJ1-1; the D gene is possibly TRBD1 (6 bases). This CDR3 has 14 residues. V gave up 6 bases and J gave up 1 base, with 12 bases separating them. CDR1 is SGHTA and CDR2 is FQGNSA in the germline V gene. CDR3 in amino acids: CASSSGQRNTEAFF. Here the CDR3 DNA reads TGTGCCAGCAGTTCCGGACAGCGGAACACTGAAGCTTTCTTT.

In its sample, this clone was seen a few times. The chain employs TRBV6-5 and TRBJ1-6; D is unclear. The germline V gene has CDR1 MNHEY and CDR2 SVGAGI. The V gene lost 11 bases and the J gene lost 0 bases, with 11 bases spanning the gap. This CDR3 region has 14 residues. CDR3 residues: CAAARGSYNSPLHF. The CDR3, as DNA: TGTGCCGCCGCCCGGGGCTCCTATAATTCACCCCTCCACTTT.

This clone was counted a few times. The CDR3 nucleotides read TGTGCCAGCAGTGGTCGAGAGACCCAGTACTTC. Protein product: CASSGRETQYF. This chain uses TRBV2 with TRBJ2-5; the D is unclear. Between the trimmed V and J ends, which lost 4 bases and 4 bases, there was a span of 4 bases. The CDR3 contains 11 residues. Germline assignment: CDR1 SNHLY and CDR2 FYNNEI.

The chain employs TRBV9 and TRBJ2-7; TRBD2 aligns across 7 bases. The CDR3 covers 15 residues. After removal of 0 bases from V and 4 bases from J, the junction contained 7 bases not matched to a gene. The germline CDR1 and CDR2 sequences are SGDLS and YYNGEE. The CDR3 bases are TGTGCCAGCAGCGTAGGCGGGGGTTCCCCTTACGAGCAGTACTTC. Protein sequence: CASSVGGGSPYEQYF.